Below, 21 T cell receptor beta chains from the same sample are listed, as sequenced in a study of CD8 T cells in Susac syndrome. Reverse transcription of roughly 0.45 to 1 ug RNA was carried out with random hexamers. TCRdb passed the immunoSEQ multiplex PCR reads through MiXCR, listing each CDR3 protein once. The table lists more than 85,000 distinct CDR3 sequences, about 94% of them singletons. Sequenced sample: CD4+ T cells from PBMCs. Every receptor here comes from a human donor with Susac syndrome.

This sequence joins TRBV19 and TRBJ1-1; D is unresolved. The CDR3 covers 13 residues. V lost 5 bases to trimming and J lost 4 bases, with 11 bases between them. CDR1 and CDR2 from the germline V gene are LNHDA and SQIVND (reference sequence). For the CDR3, the DNA is TGTGCCAGTAGTGTCGAAGTGGGCACTGAAGCTTTCTTT. Its protein is CASSVEVGTEAFF. Full variable domain (missing parts from reference TRBV19 and TRBJ1-1): DGGITQSPKYLFRKEGQNVTLSCEQNLNHDAMYWYRQDPGQGLRLIYYSQIVNDFQKGDIAEGYSVSREKKESFPLTVTSAQKNPTAFYLCASSVEVGTEAFFGQGTRLTVV.

The CDR3 DNA sequence: TGCAGTGTTAAGGGGGCCTTCCACAATGAGCAGTTCTTC. Translated, it gives CSVKGAFHNEQFF. This chain connects TRBV20-1 to TRBJ2-1; TRBD1 aligns across 7 bases. Germline V gene lookup returns CDR1 DFQATT and CDR2 SNEGSKA (reference sequence). The CDR3 consists of 13 residues. The V segment lost 7 bases and the J segment 5 bases; nucleotides outside the gene matches: 8.

V and J are TRBV2 and TRBJ2-2; 9 nucleotides match TRBD1. Germline assignment: CDR1 SNHLY and CDR2 FYNNEI. The ends lost 6 bases at V and 6 bases at J; junction bases unmatched: 2. CDR3 length: 13 residues. The chain's CDR3 is CASRDRGSGELFF. The CDR3 nucleotides read TGTGCCAGCAGGGACAGGGGATCCGGGGAGCTGTTTTTT.

This clonotype has only one observation. The rearrangement links TRBV7-9 to TRBJ1-6; weak D call: TRBD1 (5 bases). There are 12 residues in the CDR3. Between the trimmed V and J ends, which lost 0 bases and 18 bases, there was a span of 12 bases. Germline-derived CDR1 and CDR2 are SEHNR and FQNEAQ (reference sequence). CDR3: CASSLAREPGHF. The CDR3, as DNA: TGTGCCAGCAGCTTAGCCAGGGAACCGGGCCACTTT.

The J gene is TRBJ1-1, the V gene TRBV12-3 or TRBV12-4, with D unclear. With 1 base removed from V and 7 bases from J, the gap between germline ends came to 10 bases. The CDR3 covers 13 residues. This CDR3 is CASSLVSVSEAFF. The CDR3 coding sequence is TGTGCCAGCAGTTTAGTTTCGGTCAGTGAAGCTTTCTTT.

The chain is built from TRBV5-4 and TRBJ2-3, with a tentative D call TRBD1 (5 bases). Germline V gene sequence: CDR1 SGHNT, CDR2 YYREEE (reference sequence). The ends were cut back, 1 base at V and 0 bases at J, with 9 bases in the middle. This CDR3 is 15 amino acids long. As DNA, the CDR3 is TGTGCCAGCAGCTTGTTGGACACTAGCACAGATACGCAGTATTTT. This gives the protein CASSLLDTSTDTQYF.

The rearrangement links TRBV5-4 to TRBJ2-1; D call uncertain. The V gene's germline CDR1 is SGHNT and CDR2 YYREEE (reference sequence). The ends were cut back, 3 bases at V and 6 bases at J, with 10 bases in the middle. The CDR3 runs to 13 residues. The CDR3 DNA sequence: TGTGCCAGCAGCTGGGCCCTGGGCAATGAGCAGTTCTTC. Its protein is CASSWALGNEQFF.

The V gene is TRBV10-2, the J gene TRBJ1-1; D is unclear. The CDR3 loop spans 14 amino acids. V was clipped by 2 bases and J by 1 base, with 8 bases between them. CDR1 is WSHSY and CDR2 is SAAADI in the germline V gene. The CDR3, as DNA: TGCGCCAGCAGTGAGGACTTCCAGAACACTGAAGCTTTCTTT. Its translation is CASSEDFQNTEAFF.

The genes are TRBV14 and TRBJ2-2; D is undetermined. Trimming took off 5 bases at V and 0 bases at J, with 7 bases between the two ends. The length of the CDR3 is 14 residues. Per the germline V gene, CDR1 is SGHDN and CDR2 is FVKESK. CDR3 sequence: CASSWQANTGELFF. DNA for the CDR3: TGTGCCAGCAGCTGGCAGGCGAACACCGGGGAGCTGTTTTTT.

This chain joins TRBV2 and TRBJ2-5; D gene unclear. The V end lost 7 bases, the J end lost 5 bases, and 20 bases lay between the germline ends. The CDR3 runs to 15 residues. The V gene's germline CDR1 is SNHLY and CDR2 FYNNEI. The CDR3 sequence is CASKTRASKTETQYF. In nucleotides, the CDR3 is TGTGCCAGCAAGACACGGGCCTCGAAAACCGAGACCCAGTACTTC.

CDR3 DNA: TGCGGTACGAGCGGGGGGAACTCCTACGAGCAGTACTTC. Translating it yields CGTSGGNSYEQYF. The rearrangement links TRBV29-1 to TRBJ2-7; TRBD2 agrees at 9 bases. The germline V gene has CDR1 SQVTM and CDR2 ANQGSEA. The CDR3 extends over 13 amino acids.

This chain joins TRBV5-4 and TRBJ1-3; D ambiguous. Germline V gene lookup returns CDR1 SGHNT and CDR2 YYREEE (reference sequence). V was trimmed by 2 bases and J by 4 bases, leaving 16 bases between them. CDR3 length equals 16 residues. The CDR3 DNA sequence: TGTGCCAGCAGCTTAGAGACCGCACGCGGGGGAAACACCATATATTTT. This encodes CASSLETARGGNTIYF.

The CDR3 nucleotides are TGCAGCGTTGAAGAGGGAGGACATGAGCAGTTCTTC. Its protein product is CSVEEGGHEQFF. The rearrangement joins TRBV29-1 to TRBJ2-1; a possible D gene is TRBD2 (6 bases). The CDR3 is 12 residues long. V lost 0 bases and J lost 8, with 8 bases in between. Looked up from germline, CDR1 is SQVTM and CDR2 is ANQGSEA.

This chain uses TRBV20-1 with TRBJ2-1; 7 bases match TRBD2. V shed 6 bases and J 0 bases; nucleotides not matched to a gene: 5. The CDR3 consists of 14 residues. Germline V gene data show CDR1 as DFQATT and CDR2 as SNEGSKA (reference sequence). CDR3 DNA: TGCAGTGCCATCGGGGGGAGCTCCTACAATGAGCAGTTCTTC. Amino acid sequence: CSAIGGSSYNEQFF.

This chain uses TRBV19 with TRBJ1-1, with no clear D. Trimming removed 4 bases at V and 0 bases at J, with 6 bases between. The germline V gene has CDR1 LNHDA and CDR2 SQIVND (reference sequence). The CDR3 sequence is 13 residues long. In nucleotides, the CDR3 is TGTGCCAGTAGTACACAGATGAACACTGAAGCTTTCTTT. This gives the protein CASSTQMNTEAFF.

This clonotype was seen once. The chain recombines TRBV15 with TRBJ2-1; D gene ambiguous. V lost 1 base to trimming and J lost 2 bases, with 6 bases between them. CDR1 LNHNV and CDR2 YYDKDF come from the germline V gene (reference sequence). There are 14 residues in the CDR3. The DNA of the CDR3 is TGTGCCACCAGCAGAGGGGTTGCCTACAATGAGCAGTTCTTC. As protein: CATSRGVAYNEQFF.

The rearrangement joins TRBV7-9 to TRBJ2-7; D gene ambiguous. There are 16 residues in the CDR3. Trimming shortened V by 4 bases and J by 1 base, and 17 bases separated the two germline ends. Germline V CDR1 and CDR2: SEHNR, FQNEAQ (reference sequence). The CDR3 DNA reads TGTGCCAGCAGCTCCCTACCCCGACTGGATTCCTACGAGCAGTACTTC. It yields the protein CASSSLPRLDSYEQYF.

This rearrangement joins TRBV7-2 to TRBJ1-5, with D possibly TRBD1 on 5 matching bases. Between the trimmed V and J ends, which lost 0 bases and 3 bases, there was a span of 12 bases. The CDR3 is 16 amino acids. Per the germline V gene, CDR1 is SGHTA and CDR2 is FQGNSA. Here the CDR3 DNA reads TGTGCCAGCAGCTTAGCGCTGGGCGGGACCAATCAGCCCCAGCATTTT. This sequence encodes CASSLALGGTNQPQHF.

The V call is TRBV11-2, the J call TRBJ2-2, with D tentatively TRBD2 (5 bases). V was pared by 2 bases and J by 4 bases, with 14 bases between. This CDR3 is built from 16 residues. Germline assignment: CDR1 SGHAT and CDR2 FQNNGV. The CDR3 DNA follows: TGTGCCAGCAGCTTACTCCGGCTAGCCGGCACCGGGGAGCTGTTTTTT. Protein: CASSLLRLAGTGELFF.

The J gene is TRBJ2-7, the V gene TRBV19; 11 nucleotides match TRBD1. The CDR3 length is 14 residues. V lost 6 bases, J lost 6 bases, and 7 bases stayed unmatched. Germline CDR1 reads LNHDA; CDR2 reads SQIVND (reference sequence). This CDR3 is CASRDRGQLSEQYF. CDR3 DNA sequence: TGTGCCAGTAGGGACAGGGGGCAACTCTCCGAGCAGTACTTC.

The rearrangement links TRBV5-1 to TRBJ2-3, with 7 bases matching TRBD2. V shed 4 bases and J 0 bases; nucleotides not matched to a gene: 8. CDR3 length: 16 residues. Germline V gene data show CDR1 as SGHRS and CDR2 as YFSETQ. The CDR3 bases are TGCGCCAGCAGCGGCCGGACTAGTGCTAGCACAGATACGCAGTATTTT. It specifies CASSGRTSASTDTQYF.